These 2 T cell receptor beta chains were all obtained from the same sample, sequenced in a study of T cell clonality in common variable immunodeficiency. Generated by immunoSEQ multiplex PCR, the TCRdb table keeps only in-frame clones and is missing some. The repertoire consists of approximately 56,000 clones, none detected only once. Material: peripheral blood mononuclear cells. The receptor source for this set is a person aged 18 to 69 in good health.

This clone has a count of ten or more. The read gets to within 3 residues of the CDR3 end, and the germline J gene fills in the rest. The chain uses TRBV7-6 and TRBJ2-7, with 11 bases matching TRBD2. The CDR3 has 16 amino acids. Trimming at V came to 5 bases and at J to 5 bases, leaving 11 bases not matched to a gene. The V gene's germline CDR1 is SGHVS and CDR2 FNYEAQ. The CDR3 reads CASSALSGGGSNEQYF. CDR3 bases read: TGTGCCAGCAGCGCCCTTAGCGGGGGGGGGAGCAACGAG.

The chain's CDR3 is CAWSVEGQPQHF. Incomplete CDR3 DNA: TGTGCCTGGAGTGTGGAGGGTCAGCCC. The chain links TRBV30 to TRBJ1-5; D not certain. The CDR3 end is not reached by the read, which stops 3 residues before it; the germline J gene fills it in. Trimming removed 0 bases at V and 6 bases at J, with 6 bases between. CDR1 is GTSNPN and CDR2 is SVGIG in the germline V gene (reference sequence). This CDR3 comprises 12 residues.